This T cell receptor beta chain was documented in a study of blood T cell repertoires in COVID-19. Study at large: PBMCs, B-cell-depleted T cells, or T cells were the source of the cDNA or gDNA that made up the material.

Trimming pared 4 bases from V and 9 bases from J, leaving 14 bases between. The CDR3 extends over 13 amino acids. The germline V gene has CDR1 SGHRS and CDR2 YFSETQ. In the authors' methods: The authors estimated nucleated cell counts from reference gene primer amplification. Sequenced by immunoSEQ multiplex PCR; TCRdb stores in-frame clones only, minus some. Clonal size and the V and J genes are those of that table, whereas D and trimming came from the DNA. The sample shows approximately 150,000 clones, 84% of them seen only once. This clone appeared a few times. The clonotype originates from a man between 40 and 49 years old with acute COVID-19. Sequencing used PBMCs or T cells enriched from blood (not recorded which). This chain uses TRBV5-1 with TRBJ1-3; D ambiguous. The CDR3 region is CASSPVGESTIYF. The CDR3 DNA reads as TGCGCCAGCAGCCCAGTCGGGGAGTCCACCATATATTTT.